This T cell receptor beta chain originates from a study of T cell repertoires in cytomegalovirus infection. Study results and limitations: CMV-specific HLA-C-restricted TCR beta clonotypes dominated the ex vivo response.

TCRdb used MiXCR to reprocess the reads, holding one entry per CDR3 protein. Here the sample spans about 360,000 distinct CDR3 sequences, 15% to 20% being singletons. This clonotype was observed a handful of times. The antigen is undetermined. Trimming removed 4 bases from V and 13 bases from J; junction bases left unmatched: 14. CDR3 length: 15 amino acids. Germline loops: CDR1 SGHTS, CDR2 YDEGEE. The sequencing sample was made of PBMCs. The chain couples TRBV5-8 to TRBJ1-6; TRBD1 matches 7 bases. This TCR derives from a human donor in good health (CMV status not recorded). Some clones in this sample may be carry-over from other donors' samples. CDR3 loop: CASSLGQPPRIPLHF. The CDR3 nucleotides read TGTGCCAGCAGCCTGGGACAGCCCCCCAGGATTCCCCTCCACTTT.